The T cell receptor beta chain described here comes from a study of regulatory T cells in long-lasting Graves disease. Libraries of TCR beta came from iRepertoire HTBI primers plus Arm-PCR of CDR3 regions. Authors' processing steps: Sequenced samples collectively carried roughly 60 TRBV and 15 or so TRBJ segments. Each CDR3 protein is one row after TCRdb ran MiXCR on the multiplex PCR reads. The V and J calls shown here were made by TCRdb, not taken from the authors' results. The table has about 240,000 distinct CDR3 sequences, about 19% seen once. The time point: newly diagnosed GD, antithyroid drugs for less than 3 months. RNA isolated from PBMCs was used to make the TCR library. General observations from the study: With persistent disease, TRBV28, TRBJ1-2 and TRBJ2-5 were the favored segments.

V trimming: 8 bases; J trimming: 6 bases; junction bases outside the gene matches: 13. CDR1 and CDR2 from the germline V gene are SEHNR and FQNEAQ (reference sequence). This CDR3 spans 15 amino acids. This clonotype appeared a few times. Its antigen is undetermined. This sequence originates from a female donor with Graves disease. This chain connects TRBV7-9 to TRBJ2-1; 7 nucleotides line up with TRBD1. The source was peripheral blood mononuclear cells (PBMCs), collected at new diagnosis, from a patient treated with antithyroid drugs. CDR3 in DNA: TGTGCCAGCTCCGGGTCCTACAGACAGGGCAATGAGCAGTTCTTC. Residues: CASSGSYRQGNEQFF. The full variable domain, rest sourced from reference TRBV7-9 and TRBJ2-1, is DTGVSQNPRHKITKRGQNVTFRCDPISEHNRLYWYRQTLGQGPEFLTYFQNEAQLEKSRLLSDRFSAERPKGSFSTLEIQRTEQGDSAMYLCASSGSYRQGNEQFFGPGTRLTVL.